This T cell receptor (beta chain) was found in a study of sequential checkpoint blockade in melanoma. Regarding treatment: randomized to nivolumab then ipilimumab (arm A) or the reverse (arm B). This clone was seen a few times. The germline CDR1 and CDR2 sequences are MNHGY and SAAAGT. V was pared by 0 bases and J by 3 bases, with 5 bases of the junction left unmatched. The CDR3 spans 16 residues. The protocol was immunoSEQ multiplex PCR, while the TCRdb copy is restricted to in-frame clones and leaves out a portion. The sample comprises 10,000 or so clones, roughly 23% of which are singletons, and about 10% rests with the top ten.

The starting material was tumor tissue (inferred from file names), obtained from a patient given nivolumab and ipilimumab in sequence. The rearrangement joins TRBV6-8 to TRBJ2-7; TRBD2 agrees at 10 bases. The origin of this receptor is a human donor with melanoma. The CDR3 is CASSYSGASGGYEQYF. CDR3 bases: TGTGCCAGCAGTTACTCTGGGGCTAGCGGGGGCTACGAGCAGTACTTC.